Detailed here is one T cell receptor (beta chain). Germline trimming cut 3 bases from V and 5 bases from J; bases unmatched to any gene: 5. Germline V lookup: CDR1 SGHTA, CDR2 FQGNSA. This CDR3 contains 14 residues. The protocol was immunoSEQ multiplex PCR, while the TCRdb copy is restricted to in-frame clones and leaves out a portion. The sample lists almost 35,000 clones; over 90% were seen once. The treatment is: preoperative locoregional IRX-2 cytokine immunotherapy. Patients received preoperative, locoregional IRX-2 cytokine immunotherapy in a phase Ib study. This entry belongs to a study of preoperative IRX-2 immunotherapy in early breast cancer.

The specimen was obtained from a patient treated with IRX-2 immunotherapy. This TCR derives from a human donor with breast cancer. The chain joins TRBV7-2 to TRBJ2-7, with 9 bases matching TRBD1. The DNA of the CDR3 is TGTGCCAGCAGCTTCCGGGACAGGGAAAACGAGCAGTACTTC. Translation: CASSFRDRENEQYF.